This T cell receptor (beta chain) is drawn from a study of response to subunit inactivated influenza vaccine. Whole-study findings and limits: Few new T cells, the authors suggested, are recruited by each seasonal influenza vaccination.

MiXCR, applied by TCRdb to the RT-PCR reads, yields one record per CDR3 protein. Counted here are over 400,000 distinct CDR3 sequences, 10% to 15% occurring once; the ten biggest clones make up 13%. Looked up from germline, CDR1 is MNHEY and CDR2 is SVGAGI. The CDR3 consists of 15 residues. V lost 0 bases and J 0 bases, leaving 8 bases between the germline ends. This clonotype came up many times. Its antigen is as yet unknown. This TCR derives from a man aged 45-60 years who received an inactivated influenza vaccine. V is TRBV6-5 and J is TRBJ1-1; D gene ambiguous. The sequencing used PBMCs from blood, collected 35 to 45 days after vaccination. The CDR3 DNA reads as TGTGCCAGCAGTTACTCGTCCCACCTGAACACTGAAGCTTTCTTT. Its protein product is CASSYSSHLNTEAFF.